The text below deals with one T cell receptor beta chain. CDR3 length: 13 residues. V shed 1 base, J shed 11 bases, and the junction held 7 bases outside the gene matches. CDR1 and CDR2 (germline): SNHLY, FYNNEI. This sample stems from a study of blood T cell repertoires in COVID-19. The method was immunoSEQ multiplex PCR; TCRdb's version includes in-frame clones alone and lacks a portion of them. The sample has roughly 250,000 clones, approximately 88% seen once. The sequence was obtained from a middle-aged woman who had been exposed to COVID-19. The chain links TRBV2 to TRBJ1-1; 7 bases are shared with TRBD1. The sample consisted of PBMCs or T cells enriched from blood (not recorded which). This CDR3 is CASSEGFTGEAFF. CDR3 DNA: TGTGCCAGCAGTGAAGGTTTCACAGGGGAGGCTTTCTTT.